The clone carrying this T cell receptor beta chain has only one observation. The antigen is unknown. With 60 Vbeta and 13 Jbeta primers, the PCR was carried out. The protocol was immunoSEQ multiplex PCR, while the TCRdb copy is restricted to in-frame clones and leaves out a portion. The top ten clones hold under 6.5% of a sample with about 99,000 clones, about 75% of them seen once. This entry is derived from a study of cytomegalovirus exposure and HLA in healthy donors. Across the study: Researchers previously reported finding 100 million or so unique TCR beta sequences from roughly 180 million T cells. Whole-study results and caveats: Productive status was seen about 87% or about 30% of the time for most TCR beta V segments in an earlier analysis. Generally TCR sequences proved uncommon, though certain public TCRs appeared in numerous donors. A missense variant in DCLRE1C was later tied to TCR beta V- and J-gene trimming.

Sequencing input: PBMCs. The origin of this receptor is a man in his sixties in good health and CMV-seropositive.

The CDR3 protein is CASIGGTGPPYNEQFF. CDR3 DNA sequence: TGTGCCAGTATTGGGGGGACAGGGCCTCCCTACAATGAGCAGTTCTTC. This chain uses TRBV19 with TRBJ2-1, with 9 bases matching TRBD1. The germline V gene has CDR1 LNHDA and CDR2 SQIVND (reference sequence). Losses at the gene ends were 7 bases for V and 2 bases for J; bases not matched to a gene: 9. CDR3 length equals 16 residues.